The rows below give T cell receptor beta chains drawn from one sample of a study of T cells after yellow fever vaccination. Using its own MiXCR run on the 5' RACE reads, TCRdb lists one record per CDR3 protein. The table records 99,000 or so distinct CDR3 sequences, roughly 5.8% of them present only once. The input for sequencing was CD8+ T cells sorted from PBMCs, taken 10 days after the yellow fever booster vaccination. These TCRs come from a man between 18 and 29 years old who received the YFV17D yellow fever vaccine. Both conserved end residues are part of each CDR3. D genes are given only for firm matches. Some rows mark clone size as missing; the rest say once, few, many or name a class of expanded clone.

CDR3: CASSSAERDQPQHF
DNA: TGTGCCAGCAGTTCAGCGGAAAGGGATCAGCCCCAGCATTTT
J: TRBJ1-5
V: TRBV12-3/TRBV12-4
D: -
size: few

CDR3: CASSLHGGTAYEQYF
DNA: TGTGCCAGCAGCCTCCACGGGGGGACCGCCTACGAGCAGTACTTC
J: TRBJ2-7
V: TRBV9
D: TRBD2
size: -

CDR3: CASSQDLGYGNQPQHF
DNA: TGCGCCAGCAGCCAAGATCTGGGGTATGGAAACCAGCCCCAGCATTTT
J: TRBJ1-5
V: TRBV4-3
D: -
size: few

CDR3: CASRKDYGYTF
DNA: TGTGCCAGCAGGAAGGACTATGGCTACACCTTC
J: TRBJ1-2
V: TRBV6-6
D: -
size: -

CDR3: CASSPSGGAFYEQYF
DNA: TGTGCCAGCAGCCCCTCAGGAGGGGCCTTCTACGAGCAGTACTTC
J: TRBJ2-7
V: TRBV7-9
D: -
size: -

CDR3: CASSQKFGTGGIF
DNA: TGCGCCAGCAGCCAGAAGTTCGGGACAGGGGGTATCTTT
J: TRBJ1-1
V: TRBV4-3
D: TRBD1
size: few

CDR3: CASSQADRRPDTQYF
DNA: TGTGCCAGCAGCCAAGCGGACAGGAGACCAGATACGCAGTATTTT
J: TRBJ2-3
V: TRBV3-1
D: TRBD1
size: -

CDR3: CASSLALAHFTDTQYF
DNA: TGCGCCAGCAGCTTGGCCTTAGCGCACTTCACAGATACGCAGTATTTT
J: TRBJ2-3
V: TRBV5-1
D: -
size: -

CDR3: CASSGWDRDRTGELFF
DNA: TGCGCCAGCAGCGGGTGGGACAGGGATCGGACCGGGGAGCTGTTTTTT
J: TRBJ2-2
V: TRBV4-3
D: TRBD1
size: many

CDR3: CASSAGSGDEQYF
DNA: TGTGCCAGCAGTGCGGGCAGTGGGGACGAGCAGTACTTC
J: TRBJ2-7
V: TRBV9
D: -
size: many

CDR3: CASSRGPPRGEQFF
DNA: TGTGCCAGCAGTAGGGGGCCCCCCAGGGGTGAGCAGTTCTTC
J: TRBJ2-1
V: TRBV7-2
D: TRBD1
size: many

CDR3: CASSPGWRAGLYEQYF
DNA: TGCGCCAGCAGCCCCGGGTGGAGGGCGGGACTCTACGAGCAGTACTTC
J: TRBJ2-7
V: TRBV4-3
D: -
size: few

CDR3: CASSLGLGSNQPQHF
DNA: TGCGCCAGCAGCTTGGGCCTGGGGAGCAATCAGCCCCAGCATTTT
J: TRBJ1-5
V: TRBV5-1
D: -
size: few

CDR3: CASSGDATDTQYF
DNA: TGTGCCAGCAGTGGGGACGCAACAGATACGCAGTATTTT
J: TRBJ2-3
V: TRBV6-4
D: -
size: many

CDR3: CATSDGYNELFF
DNA: TGTGCCACCAGTGACGGCTACAATGAGCTGTTCTTC
J: TRBJ2-1
V: TRBV24-1
D: -
size: few

CDR3: CASSQRATGQAEETQYF
DNA: TGCGCCAGCAGCCAACGCGCCACAGGACAGGCGGAAGAGACCCAGTACTTC
J: TRBJ2-5
V: TRBV4-1
D: TRBD1
size: few

CDR3: CASSSTSAGELFF
DNA: TGTGCCAGCAGTTCGACTAGTGCCGGGGAGCTGTTTTTT
J: TRBJ2-2
V: TRBV6-2/TRBV6-3
D: -
size: few

CDR3: CASSYRVPDTQYF
DNA: TGTGCCAGCAGCTACCGTGTGCCAGATACGCAGTATTTT
J: TRBJ2-3
V: TRBV7-8
D: -
size: many

CDR3: CASSATFAQPQHF
DNA: TGTGCCAGCAGTGCGACCTTCGCGCAGCCCCAGCATTTT
J: TRBJ1-5
V: TRBV12-3/TRBV12-4
D: -
size: few

CDR3: CASSPSRVLGNIQYF
DNA: TGTGCCAGCAGTCCCTCGAGGGTACTGGGGAACATTCAGTACTTC
J: TRBJ2-4
V: TRBV6-2/TRBV6-3
D: -
size: -

CDR3: CAPNYGPWQNHRGSGNTIYF
DNA: TGCGCCCCAAACTACGGTCCCTGGCAAAACCATAGGGGCTCTGGAAACACCATATATTTT
J: TRBJ1-3
V: TRBV5-1
D: -
size: few

CDR3: CASSQVGQDGDTQYF
DNA: TGTGCCAGCAGCCAAGTCGGCCAGGACGGTGATACGCAGTATTTT
J: TRBJ2-3
V: TRBV4-2
D: -
size: -

CDR3: CASSDSSGAYNEQFF
DNA: TGTGCCAGCAGTGACTCTAGCGGGGCCTACAATGAGCAGTTCTTC
J: TRBJ2-1
V: TRBV6-4
D: TRBD2
size: many

CDR3: CASRSAGRETQYF
DNA: TGTGCCAGCAGGTCAGCGGGGAGGGAGACCCAGTACTTC
J: TRBJ2-5
V: TRBV13
D: TRBD2
size: -

CDR3: CSALSTNEKLFF
DNA: TGCAGCGCCCTTTCGACTAATGAAAAACTGTTTTTT
J: TRBJ1-4
V: TRBV29-1
D: -
size: -

CDR3: CASSLVRSSYEQYF
DNA: TGTGCCAGCAGCTTAGTAAGGAGCTCCTACGAGCAGTACTTC
J: TRBJ2-7
V: TRBV7-2
D: -
size: many

CDR3: CASRGSGGGTDTQYF
DNA: TGTGCCAGCAGGGGATCTGGCGGGGGCACAGATACGCAGTATTTT
J: TRBJ2-3
V: TRBV12-3/TRBV12-4
D: -
size: -

CDR3: CASSYSSAGGWTDTQYF
DNA: TGTGCCAGCAGTTACTCGTCAGCGGGGGGTTGGACAGATACGCAGTATTTT
J: TRBJ2-3
V: TRBV6-5
D: TRBD2
size: -

CDR3: CASSPGQGSDEQYF
DNA: TGTGCCAGCAGCCCCGGACAGGGGTCGGACGAGCAGTACTTC
J: TRBJ2-7
V: TRBV7-9
D: TRBD1
size: -

CDR3: CASSASGGETQYF
DNA: TGTGCCAGTAGTGCCTCCGGCGGGGAGACCCAGTACTTC
J: TRBJ2-5
V: TRBV19
D: -
size: -

CDR3: CATSSLGRSSSYNSPLHF
DNA: TGTGCCACCAGCAGTCTTGGCAGATCTAGCTCCTATAATTCACCCCTCCACTTT
J: TRBJ1-6
V: TRBV15
D: -
size: -

CDR3: CASSDRGLWGSSSYNEQFF
DNA: TGTGCCAGCAGTGACCGGGGACTTTGGGGCTCGAGCTCCTACAATGAGCAGTTCTTC
J: TRBJ2-1
V: TRBV25-1
D: -
size: -

CDR3: CASSQTGLAKNIQYF
DNA: TGTGCCAGCAGCCAAACAGGACTAGCCAAAAACATTCAGTACTTC
J: TRBJ2-4
V: TRBV7-3
D: -
size: few

CDR3: CASSSGELFF
DNA: TGTGCCAGTAGTTCCGGGGAGCTGTTTTTT
J: TRBJ2-2
V: TRBV19
D: -
size: -

CDR3: CASSANEILATQETQYF
DNA: TGTGCCAGCAGCGCAAATGAGATACTAGCCACACAAGAGACCCAGTACTTC
J: TRBJ2-5
V: TRBV28
D: -
size: -

CDR3: CASSTGTSGAFTDTQYF
DNA: TGTGCCAGCAGCACGGGGACTAGCGGGGCATTCACAGATACGCAGTATTTT
J: TRBJ2-3
V: TRBV5-6
D: TRBD2
size: -

CDR3: CASSPWTGTMNYGYTF
DNA: TGTGCCAGCAGCCCATGGACAGGGACGATGAACTATGGCTACACCTTC
J: TRBJ1-2
V: TRBV9
D: TRBD1
size: few

CDR3: CASSHRGAFPTGELFF
DNA: TGCGCCAGCAGCCACCGGGGGGCGTTCCCCACCGGGGAGCTGTTTTTT
J: TRBJ2-2
V: TRBV4-3
D: -
size: many

CDR3: CASSTTGGNGYTF
DNA: TGCGCCAGCAGTACAACAGGGGGTAACGGCTACACCTTC
J: TRBJ1-2
V: TRBV4-3
D: TRBD1
size: few

CDR3: CASSPGLNTEAFF
DNA: TGCGCCAGCAGCCCGGGCTTGAACACTGAAGCTTTCTTT
J: TRBJ1-1
V: TRBV4-1
D: -
size: few

CDR3: CASSLARGRTDTQYF
DNA: TGTGCCAGCAGCTTAGCGCGGGGGCGCACAGATACGCAGTATTTT
J: TRBJ2-3
V: TRBV7-2
D: -
size: many

CDR3: CSVVGTGIQEAFF
DNA: TGCAGCGTTGTAGGGACAGGGATTCAGGAAGCTTTCTTT
J: TRBJ1-1
V: TRBV29-1
D: TRBD1
size: -

CDR3: CASSQKFLTVWGSGELFF
DNA: TGTGCCAGCAGCCAAAAGTTCCTGACAGTCTGGGGGTCCGGGGAGCTGTTTTTT
J: TRBJ2-2
V: TRBV4-2
D: -
size: few

CDR3: CSAHPPDTSTDTQYF
DNA: TGCAGTGCTCATCCCCCGGACACTAGCACAGATACGCAGTATTTT
J: TRBJ2-3
V: TRBV20-1
D: -
size: few

CDR3: CSVVGIAANYGYTF
DNA: TGCAGCGTTGTGGGGATAGCTGCTAACTATGGCTACACCTTC
J: TRBJ1-2
V: TRBV29-1
D: -
size: -

CDR3: CAISEGPISEAFF
DNA: TGTGCCATCAGTGAGGGGCCGATCTCTGAAGCTTTCTTT
J: TRBJ1-1
V: TRBV10-3
D: -
size: few

CDR3: CASAHGGANVLTF
DNA: TGCGCCAGCGCACATGGTGGGGCCAACGTCCTGACTTTC
J: TRBJ2-6
V: TRBV5-1
D: -
size: -

CDR3: CASSYSYSTDTQYF
DNA: TGTGCCAGCAGTTACTCTTACTCCACAGATACGCAGTATTTT
J: TRBJ2-3
V: TRBV6-2/TRBV6-3
D: -
size: -

CDR3: CSARDGRTEIYEQYF
DNA: TGCAGTGCTAGAGATGGGAGGACAGAGATCTACGAGCAGTACTTC
J: TRBJ2-7
V: TRBV20-1
D: -
size: few

CDR3: CASSLSYPSNYGYTF
DNA: TGTGCCAGCAGCTTAAGTTACCCTTCTAACTATGGCTACACCTTC
J: TRBJ1-2
V: TRBV7-3
D: -
size: -

CDR3: CASSYPGQLVSYNEQFF
DNA: TGTGCCAGCAGCTACCCAGGACAGCTAGTCTCCTACAATGAGCAGTTCTTC
J: TRBJ2-1
V: TRBV7-2
D: -
size: few

CDR3: CASSPRQGHEQFF
DNA: TGTGCCAGCAGTCCCCGACAGGGGCATGAGCAGTTCTTC
J: TRBJ2-1
V: TRBV6-2/TRBV6-3
D: TRBD1
size: many

CDR3: CASSLGRQFPDTQYF
DNA: TGCGCCAGCAGCTTGGGTAGACAGTTTCCAGATACGCAGTATTTT
J: TRBJ2-3
V: TRBV5-1
D: -
size: many

CDR3: CASGVGLALADTQYF
DNA: TGTGCCAGTGGGGTCGGACTAGCGTTGGCAGATACGCAGTATTTT
J: TRBJ2-3
V: TRBV27
D: TRBD2
size: few

CDR3: CASSGDDGGQAGTGIMNTEAFF
DNA: TGTGCCAGCAGTGGGGACGATGGGGGACAGGCGGGGACTGGAATCATGAACACTGAAGCTTTCTTT
J: TRBJ1-1
V: TRBV2
D: TRBD1
size: -